The next 28 T cell receptor beta chains were all read from a single sample in a study of blood T cell repertoires in COVID-19. Clones were read by immunoSEQ multiplex PCR, and TCRdb kept only the in-frame ones, dropping some. The sample lists 180,000 or so clones, roughly 82% seen once, with around 8% in the top ten. The sequenced sample was peripheral blood. The source of these receptors is an older woman with acute or convalescent COVID-19.

The CDR3 here is CASSVGADLAYEQYF. The CDR3 coding sequence is TGTGCCAGCAGCGTAGGGGCAGATCTTGCCTACGAGCAGTACTTC. V is TRBV9 and J is TRBJ2-7, with D unclear. The length of the CDR3 is 15 residues. Trimming left V 0 bases short and J 2 bases short, with 12 bases between. Germline V gene sequence: CDR1 SGDLS, CDR2 YYNGEE.

This chain uses TRBV27 with TRBJ2-3; TRBD2 matches at 9 bases. In germline, CDR1 is MNHEY, CDR2 SMNVEV (reference sequence). V lost 8 bases to trimming and J lost 1 base; unmatched junction nucleotides: 4. The CDR3 length is 14 residues. This chain's CDR3 is CASGPSGGTDTQYF. CDR3 nucleotides: TGTGCCAGCGGACCTAGCGGGGGCACAGATACGCAGTATTTT.

The chain links TRBV28 to TRBJ1-5; D possibly corresponds to TRBD1 (6 bases). Germline CDR1 and CDR2: MDHEN and SYDVKM. The CDR3 runs 13 residues. The V gene lost 5 bases and the J gene lost 4 bases, with 9 bases spanning the gap. The CDR3 sequence: CASSGQRNQPQHF. The CDR3, as DNA: TGTGCCAGCAGTGGACAGAGAAATCAGCCCCAGCATTTT. Complete variable domain (other parts from reference TRBV28 and TRBJ1-5): DVKVTQSSRYLVKRTGEKVFLECVQDMDHENMFWYRQDPGLGLRLIYFSYDVKMKEKGDIPEGYSVSREKKERFSLILESASTNQTSMYLCASSGQRNQPQHFGDGTRLSIL.

This sequence joins TRBV24-1 and TRBJ2-3, with TRBD2 matching over 9 bases. Germline values: CDR1 KGHDR, CDR2 SFDVKD. V lost 2 bases to trimming and J lost 8 bases; unmatched junction nucleotides: 10. This CDR3 region has 16 residues. CDR3 sequence (DNA): TGTGCCACCAGTGATTCTAGACTAGCGGCTCCGAGTACGCAGTATTTT. The encoded protein is CATSDSRLAAPSTQYF.

This clone has only a few counts. The chain joins TRBV6-5 to TRBJ2-1; the D gene is possibly TRBD2 (5 bases). The CDR3 loop spans 13 amino acids. The V end was cut by 8 bases, the J end by 4 bases, with 12 bases between. The V gene's germline CDR1 is MNHEY and CDR2 SVGAGI. The CDR3 DNA is TGTGCCAGCGCAGGACTGGGTTACAATGAGCAGTTCTTC. Its protein is CASAGLGYNEQFF.

The chain is built from TRBV14 and TRBJ2-5; 7 bases are a match to TRBD1. CDR1 is SGHDN and CDR2 is FVKESK in the germline V gene. The CDR3 loop spans 14 amino acids. V lost 4 bases to trimming and J lost 4 bases; unmatched junction nucleotides: 6. CDR3 sequence reads: CASSRSTGRETQYF. The CDR3, as DNA: TGTGCCAGCAGCCGATCGACAGGGCGAGAGACCCAGTACTTC.

Notes on this clone: The same CDR3 also results from other DNA sequences found in this sample. The chain has TRBV7-2 and TRBJ1-2; 8 positions match TRBD1. Germline trimming cut 5 bases from V and 4 bases from J; bases unmatched to any gene: 6. The length of the CDR3 is 14 residues. Germline loops: CDR1 SGHTA, CDR2 FQGNSA. CDR3 sequence (DNA): TGTGCCAGCAGCCCGGCAGGGGGCGGCTATGGCTACACCTTC. Protein product: CASSPAGGGYGYTF.

The rearrangement links TRBV2 to TRBJ1-5; weak D call: TRBD1 (5 bases). CDR3 length: 14 residues. V lost 8 bases and J 0 bases, leaving 11 bases between the germline ends. Germline CDR1 and CDR2: SNHLY and FYNNEI. The CDR3 here is CASSLDSSNQPQHF. The CDR3 DNA sequence: TGTGCCAGCTCCCTAGACAGTAGCAATCAGCCCCAGCATTTT.

The rearrangement links TRBV5-1 to TRBJ2-3; D not resolved. Germline CDR1 and CDR2: SGHRS and YFSETQ. Trimming stripped 4 bases from V and 5 bases from J, with 8 bases between. The CDR3 runs 12 residues. This CDR3 reads CASSQQRDTQYF. CDR3 sequence (DNA): TGCGCCAGCAGCCAACAAAGAGATACGCAGTATTTT.

The genes are TRBV6-1 and TRBJ1-2; 8 bases match TRBD1. The V gene end was trimmed by 0 bases and the J gene end by 2 bases; junction bases not matched to a gene: 5. This CDR3 has 16 amino acids. Germline V gene data show CDR1 as MNHNS and CDR2 as SASEGT. In nucleotides, the CDR3 is TGTGCCAGCAGTGAAGCGCTTCAGGGGGCGAACTATGGCTACACCTTC. Protein sequence: CASSEALQGANYGYTF.

This clone was seen a few times. The chain employs TRBV4-1 and TRBJ1-2; 7 nucleotides agree with TRBD1. CDR1 MGHRA and CDR2 YSYEKL come from the germline V gene. CDR3 length: 15 residues. V shed 3 bases, J shed 8 bases, and the junction held 12 bases outside the gene matches. The CDR3 spells CASSQAYVTGHGYTF. In DNA, the CDR3 is TGCGCCAGCAGCCAGGCGTACGTGACAGGGCACGGCTACACCTTC.

V is TRBV4-2 and J is TRBJ1-3; no reliable D call. CDR3 length: 17 amino acids. V shed 0 bases and J shed 1 base, with 13 bases lying between them. Looked up from germline, CDR1 is LGHNA and CDR2 is YNFKEQ. The CDR3 DNA follows: TGTGCCAGCAGCCAAGATCTACCGAAAGCTTCTGGAAACACCATATATTTT. Translation: CASSQDLPKASGNTIYF.

The chain has TRBV3-1 (or the pseudogene TRBV3-2) and TRBJ1-6; D call uncertain. This CDR3 is 18 amino acids long. Germline V CDR1 and CDR2: LGHDT, YNNKEL (reference sequence). V was trimmed by 0 bases and J by 6 bases, leaving 18 bases between them. The CDR3 loop is CASSQDIQALIINSPLHF. The CDR3, as DNA: TGTGCCAGCAGCCAAGACATTCAAGCCCTTATAATTAATTCACCCCTCCACTTT.

The chain has TRBV24-1 and TRBJ2-2, with 7 bases identical to TRBD1. Trimming cost V 6 bases and J 0 bases; bases outside gene matches: 3. The CDR3 has 15 residues. Per the germline V gene, CDR1 is KGHDR and CDR2 is SFDVKD. The CDR3 loop reads CATSSTGTNTGELFF. DNA of the CDR3: TGTGCCACCAGTTCGACAGGGACGAACACCGGGGAGCTGTTTTTT.

This clone was seen once. The chain's CDR3 is CASSPSSSGSYEQYF. DNA for the CDR3: TGTGCCAGCAGCCCCAGTTCTAGCGGGTCCTACGAGCAGTACTTC. The rearrangement joins TRBV5-4 to TRBJ2-7; 8 nucleotides match TRBD2. Losses at the gene ends were 4 bases for V and 1 base for J; bases not matched to a gene: 7. Germline CDR1 and CDR2: SGHNT and YYREEE (reference sequence). This CDR3 region has 15 residues. The whole variable domain, remainder taken from reference TRBV5-4 and TRBJ2-7, is ETGVTQSPTHLIKTRGQQVTLRCSSQSGHNTVSWYQQALGQGPQFIFQYYREEENGRGNFPPRFSGLQFPNYSSELNVNALELDDSALYLCASSPSSSGSYEQYFGPGTRLTVT.

J is TRBJ1-5 and V is TRBV19; D gene uncertain. Trimming shortened V by 1 base and J by 6 bases, and 16 bases separated the two germline ends. Germline lookup yields CDR1 LNHDA and CDR2 SQIVND (reference sequence). The CDR3 contains 16 residues. CDR3 nucleotides: TGTGCCAGTAGTATAGTAGAGGGTTGGGCTGGTCAGCCCCAGCATTTT. Its protein product is CASSIVEGWAGQPQHF.

A single count supports this clone. The CDR3, as DNA: TGTGCCAGTAGTACGCAGGGAGGAGGGAACACTGAAGCTTTCTTT. Its translation: CASSTQGGGNTEAFF. The chain uses TRBV19 and TRBJ1-1; maybe TRBD1 (5 bases). The V end was cut by 4 bases, the J end by 1 base, with 13 bases between. This CDR3 comprises 15 residues. Germline CDR1 is LNHDA and CDR2 is SQIVND (reference sequence).

A few counts support this clone. V is TRBV2 and J is TRBJ1-1; no definite D call. In germline, CDR1 is SNHLY, CDR2 FYNNEI. There are 13 residues in the CDR3. V lost 5 bases and J lost 1, with 8 bases in between. CDR3 DNA: TGTGCCAGCAGTCAACTCGAGAACACTGAAGCTTTCTTT. This translates into CASSQLENTEAFF.

The chain uses TRBV5-8 and TRBJ1-4, with 9 bases identical to TRBD1. The CDR3 covers 16 residues. From germline, CDR1 is SGHTS and CDR2 YDEGEE. After removal of 0 bases from V and 7 bases from J, the junction contained 7 bases not matched to a gene. CDR3 coding DNA: TGTGCCAGCAGCTTGGGGACAGGGGTTATAAGTGAAAAACTGTTTTTT. Its translation: CASSLGTGVISEKLFF.

The chain links TRBV11-3 to TRBJ2-1, with D possibly being TRBD1 (5 bases). The V end was cut by 4 bases, the J end by 3 bases, with 10 bases between. There are 14 residues in the CDR3. Looked up from germline, CDR1 is SGHNT and CDR2 is YENEEA. The CDR3 spells CASSSDSLYNEQFF. The CDR3 DNA reads TGTGCCAGCAGCTCTGACAGTCTCTACAATGAGCAGTTCTTC.

The table lists this clone with a count of one. This sequence joins TRBV3-1 (or the pseudogene TRBV3-2) and TRBJ1-5; the match to TRBD1 covers 11 bases. The V gene end was trimmed by 4 bases and the J gene end by 9 bases; junction bases not matched to a gene: 5. Germline loops: CDR1 LGHDT, CDR2 YNNKEL (reference sequence). This CDR3 has 14 amino acids. CDR3 DNA: TGTGCCAGCAGCCTGGGACAGGGGGAGACGCCCCAGCATTTT. It specifies CASSLGQGETPQHF.

The gene calls are TRBV4-2 and TRBJ2-5, with TRBD2 matching 10 bases. With V trimmed by 1 base and J by 5 bases, 4 bases remained unmatched. The CDR3 has 15 amino acids. In germline, CDR1 is LGHNA, CDR2 YNFKEQ. The DNA of the CDR3 is TGTGCCAGCAGCCAAGCAGCGGGGGGGGTGGAGACCCAGTACTTC. The encoded protein is CASSQAAGGVETQYF.

The gene calls are TRBV15 and TRBJ2-3; 9 bases map to TRBD1. This CDR3 contains 16 residues. V lost 0 bases and J lost 6; bases outside the gene matches: 7. Per the germline V gene, CDR1 is LNHNV and CDR2 is YYDKDF (reference sequence). This CDR3 is CATSRDRGQGRDTQYF. CDR3 DNA: TGTGCCACCAGCAGAGATAGAGGACAGGGGAGGGATACGCAGTATTTT.

This chain uses TRBV28 with TRBJ2-1; TRBD2 aligns across 7 bases. The CDR3 totals 16 residues. The trim removed 5 bases at V and 0 bases at J, leaving 7 bases unmatched. Germline CDR1 and CDR2: MDHEN and SYDVKM. CDR3 amino acids: CASSEGPGGSYNEQFF. CDR3 coding DNA: TGTGCCAGCAGTGAGGGGCCGGGGGGCTCCTACAATGAGCAGTTCTTC. The entire variable domain, with the rest obtained from reference TRBV28 and TRBJ2-1, is as follows: DVKVTQSSRYLVKRTGEKVFLECVQDMDHENMFWYRQDPGLGLRLIYFSYDVKMKEKGDIPEGYSVSREKKERFSLILESASTNQTSMYLCASSEGPGGSYNEQFFGPGTRLTVL.

This chain connects TRBV30 to TRBJ1-5; maybe TRBD1 (6 bases). CDR3 length: 16 amino acids. CDR1 is GTSNPN and CDR2 is SVGIG in the germline V gene (reference sequence). Trimming shortened V by 0 bases and J by 4 bases, and 16 bases separated the two germline ends. CDR3 coding DNA: TGTGCCTGGAGTGTAGCGGGGACACCGGGTAATCAGCCCCAGCATTTT. Its protein product is CAWSVAGTPGNQPQHF.

The chain joins TRBV10-3 to TRBJ1-2, with 7 nucleotides matching TRBD1. Germline V lookup: CDR1 ENHRY, CDR2 SYGVKD. The CDR3 extends over 16 amino acids. Trimming removed 0 bases from V and 4 bases from J; junction bases left unmatched: 8. The CDR3, as DNA: TGTGCCATCAGTGAGTCCGGGACAGATACTTTCTATGGCTACACCTTC. Translated: CAISESGTDTFYGYTF.

The rearrangement links TRBV27 to TRBJ2-1; a possible D gene is TRBD2 (5 bases). CDR3 length equals 13 residues. Trimming cost V 5 bases and J 12 bases, with 17 bases left between them. Germline CDR1 and CDR2: MNHEY and SMNVEV (reference sequence). The CDR3 here is CASSPVLAEGQFF. The CDR3 DNA is TGTGCCAGCAGTCCGGTCCTAGCCGAGGGGCAGTTCTTC.

This chain joins TRBV28 and TRBJ1-6, with 9 bases aligning to TRBD1. Trimming removed 8 bases from V and 5 bases from J; junction bases left unmatched: 7. CDR3 size: 15 residues. Germline lookup yields CDR1 MDHEN and CDR2 SYDVKM. The DNA for the CDR3 is TGTGCCAGCTTTACAGGGGGCAGGAATAATTCACCCCTCCACTTT. It specifies CASFTGGRNNSPLHF.